This entry is about one TCR beta chain. The antigen remains undetermined. Trimming took 0 bases from V and 5 from J; bases not matched to a gene: 3. Germline lookup yields CDR1 ENHRY and CDR2 SYGVKD. The length of the CDR3 is 16 residues. The sample comes from a study of CD8 T cells in ankylosing spondylitis. Study conclusions and caveats: Researchers report that disease-linked clones proved CD8+ and relatively rare in peripheral blood.

Via MiXCR, TCRdb re-called the 5' RACE reads, giving one row per CDR3 protein. The table lists around 150,000 distinct CDR3 sequences, roughly 44% of them singletons. This sequence originates from a male donor with ankylosing spondylitis. Source material: synovial fluid, either unsorted or a sorted T cell fraction (not recorded which). J is TRBJ1-6 and V is TRBV10-3; 8 nucleotides match TRBD1. This chain's CDR3 is CAISESTGGDNSPLHF. The CDR3 DNA is TGTGCCATCAGTGAGTCAACAGGGGGTGATAATTCACCCCTCCACTTT.